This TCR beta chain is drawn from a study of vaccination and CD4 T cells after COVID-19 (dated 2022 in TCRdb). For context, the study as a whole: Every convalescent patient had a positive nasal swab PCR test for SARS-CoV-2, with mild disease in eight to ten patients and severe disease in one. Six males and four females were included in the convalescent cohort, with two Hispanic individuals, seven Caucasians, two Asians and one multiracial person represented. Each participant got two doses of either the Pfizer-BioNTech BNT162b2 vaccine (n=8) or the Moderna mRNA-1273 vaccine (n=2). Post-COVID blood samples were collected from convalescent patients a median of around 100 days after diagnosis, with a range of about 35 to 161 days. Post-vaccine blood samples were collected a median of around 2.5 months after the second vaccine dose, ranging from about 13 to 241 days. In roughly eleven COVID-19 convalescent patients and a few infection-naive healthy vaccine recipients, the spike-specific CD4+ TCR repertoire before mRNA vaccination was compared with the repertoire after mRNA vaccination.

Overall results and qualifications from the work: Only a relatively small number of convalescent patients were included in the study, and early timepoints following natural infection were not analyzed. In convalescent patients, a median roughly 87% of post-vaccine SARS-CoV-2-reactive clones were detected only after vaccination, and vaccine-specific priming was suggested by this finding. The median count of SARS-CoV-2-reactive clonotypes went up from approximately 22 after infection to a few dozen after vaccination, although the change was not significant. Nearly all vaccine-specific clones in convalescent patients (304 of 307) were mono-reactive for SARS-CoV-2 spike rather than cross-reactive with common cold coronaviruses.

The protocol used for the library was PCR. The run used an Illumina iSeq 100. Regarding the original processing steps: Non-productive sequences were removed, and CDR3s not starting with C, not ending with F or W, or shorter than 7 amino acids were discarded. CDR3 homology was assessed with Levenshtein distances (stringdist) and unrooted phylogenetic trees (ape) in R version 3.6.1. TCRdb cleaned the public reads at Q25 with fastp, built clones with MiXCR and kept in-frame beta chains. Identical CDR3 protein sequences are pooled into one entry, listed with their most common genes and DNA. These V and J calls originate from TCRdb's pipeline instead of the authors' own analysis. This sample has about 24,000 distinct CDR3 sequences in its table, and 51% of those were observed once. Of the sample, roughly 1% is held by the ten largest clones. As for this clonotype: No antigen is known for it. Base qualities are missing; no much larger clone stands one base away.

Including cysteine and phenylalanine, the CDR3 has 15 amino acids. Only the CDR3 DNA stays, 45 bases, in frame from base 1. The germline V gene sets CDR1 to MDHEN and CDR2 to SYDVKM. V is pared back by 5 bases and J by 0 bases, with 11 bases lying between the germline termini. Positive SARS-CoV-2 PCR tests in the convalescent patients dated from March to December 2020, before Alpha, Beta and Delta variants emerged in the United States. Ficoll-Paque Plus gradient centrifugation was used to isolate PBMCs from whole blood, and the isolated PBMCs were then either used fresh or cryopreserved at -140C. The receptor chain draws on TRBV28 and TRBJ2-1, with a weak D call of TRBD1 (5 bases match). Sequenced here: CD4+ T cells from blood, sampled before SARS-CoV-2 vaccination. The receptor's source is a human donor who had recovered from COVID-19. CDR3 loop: CASSLDRSSYNEQFF. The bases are TGTGCCAGCAGTCTCGACAGATCCTCCTACAATGAGCAGTTCTTC.